The 14 T cell receptor beta chains reported below all come from one sample, sequenced in a study of radiation and T cells in renal cell carcinoma. As to time point: blood 2 weeks post-SBRT. Treatment given: 15 Gy SBRT to primary tumor, nephrectomy 4 weeks later. Libraries were prepared by immunoSEQ multiplex PCR; TCRdb keeps only in-frame clonotypes and omits some of them. The sample shows roughly 130,000 clones, roughly four fifths of them seen only once. This specimen was blood, taken from a patient whose treatment included radiotherapy and nephrectomy. These receptors were collected from a woman aged 55-70 years with renal cell carcinoma.

The chain carries TRBV5-1 and TRBJ2-5, with 8 bases matching TRBD1. Germline V gene lookup returns CDR1 SGHRS and CDR2 YFSETQ. After removal of 0 bases from V and 5 bases from J, the junction contained 12 bases not matched to a gene. The CDR3 loop spans 17 amino acids. As DNA, the CDR3 is TGCGCCAGCAGCTTGGACGGGAGACAGGGGAGGAGGGAGACCCAGTACTTC. It specifies CASSLDGRQGRRETQYF.

The chain combines TRBV27 with TRBJ2-7, with D maybe TRBD2 (6 bases). Per germline, CDR1 MNHEY and CDR2 SMNVEV (reference sequence). Trimming took off 2 bases at V and 6 bases at J, with 17 bases between the two ends. The CDR3 runs to 15 residues. The DNA of the CDR3 is TGTGCCAGCAGTTTAAGGCTGGGCCCGCGGGGCGAGCAGTACTTC. Protein sequence: CASSLRLGPRGEQYF.

The table lists this clone with a few counts. The chain joins TRBV4-2 to TRBJ1-1; TRBD1 agrees at 7 bases. V shed 2 bases, J shed 2 bases, and the junction held 8 bases outside the gene matches. Germline V gene lookup returns CDR1 LGHNA and CDR2 YNFKEQ. The CDR3 is 16 residues long. Here the CDR3 DNA reads TGTGCCAGCAGCCAATTCCAAGGGACAGTTAACACTGAAGCTTTCTTT. It translates to CASSQFQGTVNTEAFF.

V is TRBV28 and J is TRBJ1-1; the D is unclear. Germline V lookup: CDR1 MDHEN, CDR2 SYDVKM. There are 11 residues in the CDR3. The chain's CDR3 is CSCRWNTEAFF. Here the CDR3 DNA reads TGTAGTTGTCGGTGGAACACTGAAGCTTTCTTT.

CDR3: CASSVAGGGPGNEQFF. In DNA, the CDR3 is TGTGCCAGCAGCGTAGCAGGGGGAGGGCCGGGGAATGAGCAGTTCTTC. This chain joins TRBV9 and TRBJ2-1; D may correspond to TRBD1 or TRBD2 (7 bases each). Looked up from germline, CDR1 is SGDLS and CDR2 is YYNGEE. Trimming cost V 0 bases and J 7 bases, with 17 bases left between them. The CDR3 is 16 amino acids.

The V call is TRBV5-1, the J call TRBJ1-4; D might be TRBD1 (6 bases). Looked up from germline, CDR1 is SGHRS and CDR2 is YFSETQ. With 0 bases removed from V and 5 bases from J, the gap between germline ends came to 11 bases. This CDR3 contains 15 residues. In DNA form, the CDR3 reads TGCGCCAGCAGCTTGGCCGTGGGGGGCAATGAAAAACTGTTTTTT. This codes for CASSLAVGGNEKLFF. Looking up the rest from reference TRBV5-1 and TRBJ1-4 gives the full variable domain: KAGVTQTPRYLIKTRGQQVTLSCSPISGHRSVSWYQQTPGQGLQFLFEYFSETQRNKGNFPGRFSGRQFSNSRSEMNVSTLELGDSALYLCASSLAVGGNEKLFFGSGTQLSVL.

The CDR3 loop reads CASSQDLVAFRAGPSYEQYF. The DNA for the CDR3 is TGTGCCAGCAGCCAAGATCTGGTGGCCTTCCGAGCAGGACCTTCCTACGAGCAGTACTTC. The rearrangement joins TRBV4-2 to TRBJ2-7, with D uncertain. Germline CDR1 and CDR2: LGHNA and YNFKEQ. This CDR3 contains 20 residues. V lost 0 bases and J 1 base, leaving 25 bases between the germline ends.

The chain links TRBV5-1 to TRBJ2-5; weak D call: TRBD1 (7 bases). This CDR3 is built from 16 residues. Trimming took 0 bases from V and 5 from J, leaving 17 bases between them. Per germline, CDR1 SGHRS and CDR2 YFSETQ. Written as DNA, the CDR3 is TGCGCCAGCAGCTTGGCCTATGGAGGGGGCGGGGAGACCCAGTACTTC. Amino acids: CASSLAYGGGGETQYF.

The V and J genes are TRBV6-1 and TRBJ1-2, with TRBD1 identical over 8 bases. V was pared by 4 bases and J by 1 base, with 5 bases of the junction left unmatched. CDR3 length: 15 amino acids. Germline lookup yields CDR1 MNHNS and CDR2 SASEGT. CDR3 residues: CASSARQGINYGYTF. CDR3 coding DNA: TGTGCCAGCAGTGCCAGACAGGGGATTAACTATGGCTACACCTTC.

This chain connects TRBV7-9 to TRBJ2-1, with a tentative D call TRBD2 (6 bases). V was trimmed by 3 bases and J by 3 bases, leaving 12 bases between them. The CDR3 has 15 residues. Germline CDR1 and CDR2: SEHNR and FQNEAQ (reference sequence). The chain's CDR3 is CASSLEGYYYNEQFF. CDR3 DNA: TGTGCCAGCAGCTTGGAGGGGTACTACTACAATGAGCAGTTCTTC.

The sample holds one count of this clone. This sequence joins TRBV7-9 and TRBJ2-6; D remains unclear. The CDR3 is made up of 13 amino acids. CDR1 and CDR2 from the germline V gene are SEHNR and FQNEAQ (reference sequence). Trimming removed 5 bases from V and 4 bases from J, with 6 bases in between. CDR3 DNA sequence: TGTGCCAGCAGCCCACCGGGGGCCAACGTCCTGACTTTC. Translating gives CASSPPGANVLTF.

The CDR3 DNA follows: TGTGCAAGCGGAGGCAGGTTAAGCGAGCAGTACTTC. This translates into CASGGRLSEQYF. This rearrangement joins TRBV7-9 to TRBJ2-7, with TRBD2 as a possible D gene (5 bases). Germline V gene data show CDR1 as SEHNR and CDR2 as FQNEAQ (reference sequence). The CDR3 consists of 12 residues.

Written as DNA, the CDR3 is TGTGCCAGCAGCCTCGGACTAGCGCGGGAGACCCAGTACTTC. It encodes CASSLGLARETQYF. The chain combines TRBV7-6 with TRBJ2-5, with 9 bases aligning to TRBD2. J lost 5 bases, V lost 5 bases, and 6 bases had no gene match. The CDR3 runs 14 residues. Germline V gene lookup returns CDR1 SGHVS and CDR2 FNYEAQ.

This chain connects TRBV5-1 to TRBJ1-2, with 10 positions matching TRBD1. J gave up 8 bases and V 4 bases, and 8 bases lay outside the gene matches. In germline, CDR1 is SGHRS, CDR2 YFSETQ. CDR3 length: 14 amino acids. This CDR3 is CASSTLGQGRGYTF. The CDR3 coding sequence is TGCGCCAGCAGCACCTTGGGACAGGGGAGAGGCTACACCTTC.